Shown below are 29 T cell receptor beta chains from a single sample sequenced in a study of T cell repertoires in cytomegalovirus infection. Their specific antigens are unknown. TCRdb passed the reads through MiXCR, listing each CDR3 protein once. The sample lists 50,000 or so distinct CDR3 sequences; 20% to 25% were seen once. What was sequenced was PBMCs, sequenced either directly or after in vitro stimulation (not recorded which). All receptors come from a human donor in good health (CMV status not recorded). Some clones in this sample may be carry-over from other donors' samples.

This clonotype was found many times. The V and J genes are TRBV6-1 and TRBJ1-4; perhaps TRBD1 as D (5 bases). From germline, CDR1 is MNHNS and CDR2 SASEGT. Trimming pared 6 bases from V and 2 bases from J, leaving 10 bases between. This CDR3 comprises 14 residues. The CDR3 sequence is CASRRGWTNEKLFF. The CDR3 region has the DNA TGTGCCAGCAGAAGGGGTTGGACTAATGAAAAACTGTTTTTT.

The chain has TRBV4-3 and TRBJ2-7; D remains unclear. V was pared by 1 base and J by 6 bases, with 10 bases between. This CDR3 has 13 residues. Germline V gene lookup returns CDR1 LGHNA and CDR2 YSLEER. CDR3 in DNA: TGCGCCAGCAGCCAAGCCGTGGTGGGCGAGCAGTACTTC. Protein sequence: CASSQAVVGEQYF.

V is TRBV20-1 and J is TRBJ2-1; tentatively, D is TRBD2 (6 bases). This CDR3 has 11 residues. Germline loops: CDR1 DFQATT, CDR2 SNEGSKA (reference sequence). Trimming took off 7 bases at V and 10 bases at J, with 14 bases between the two ends. This chain's CDR3 is CSVEPGGEQFF. As DNA, the CDR3 is TGCAGTGTTGAGCCCGGAGGGGAGCAGTTCTTC.

The chain uses TRBV29-1 and TRBJ2-5, with D possibly TRBD2 on 5 matching bases. V lost 2 bases to trimming and J lost 5 bases, with 12 bases between them. This CDR3 has 13 residues. Germline lookup yields CDR1 SQVTM and CDR2 ANQGSEA. This chain's CDR3 is CSVELRAHETQYF. CDR3 DNA: TGCAGCGTTGAATTGCGGGCCCACGAGACCCAGTACTTC.

This clonotype came up a few times. The chain employs TRBV19 and TRBJ1-1; D perhaps matches TRBD1 (5 bases). The CDR3 has 13 residues. Germline V gene data show CDR1 as LNHDA and CDR2 as SQIVND (reference sequence). Trimming stripped 5 bases from V and 4 bases from J, with 11 bases between. CDR3: CASSRGGATEAFF. In DNA form, the CDR3 reads TGTGCCAGTAGTCGGGGAGGGGCCACTGAAGCTTTCTTT.

V usage is TRBV27 and J usage is TRBJ1-3; no clear D gene. The V end lost 2 bases, the J end lost 4 bases, and 15 bases lay between the germline ends. Looked up from germline, CDR1 is MNHEY and CDR2 is SMNVEV (reference sequence). The CDR3 contains 16 residues. The CDR3 reads CASSLPGLAGGNTIYF. CDR3 bases: TGTGCCAGCAGTTTACCGGGCCTCGCGGGGGGAAACACCATATATTTT.

In its sample, this clonotype was seen many times. The J gene is TRBJ2-3, the V gene TRBV12-3 or TRBV12-4; 9 positions agree with TRBD2. The CDR3 is 15 residues long. Trimming cost V 6 bases and J 4 bases; bases outside gene matches: 8. CDR3 loop: CASSPGGGGADTQYF. The CDR3 DNA follows: TGTGCCAGCAGCCCGGGGGGCGGGGGGGCAGATACGCAGTATTTT.

CDR3 sequence reads: CAISAEGVSSEAFF. The CDR3 nucleotides read TGTGCCATCAGTGCGGAGGGGGTAAGTTCTGAAGCTTTCTTT. The J gene is TRBJ1-1, the V gene TRBV10-3, with a weak D call TRBD1 (6 bases). The CDR3 loop spans 14 amino acids. V was shortened by 4 bases and J by 6 bases, with 15 bases between the two germline ends. The germline V gene encodes CDR1 ENHRY and CDR2 SYGVKD.

This clonotype was detected a few times. The chain recombines TRBV9 with TRBJ1-3; D remains ambiguous. This CDR3 contains 15 residues. V gave up 0 bases and J gave up 3 bases, with 10 bases separating them. Germline CDR1 and CDR2: SGDLS and YYNGEE. As DNA, the CDR3 is TGTGCCAGCAGCGTAGGCTACGGGGTTGGAAACACCATATATTTT. As protein: CASSVGYGVGNTIYF.

V is TRBV5-4 and J is TRBJ2-5, with D possibly being TRBD2 (7 bases). This CDR3 comprises 14 residues. Trimming took 6 bases from V and 2 from J, leaving 14 bases between them. Germline V lookup: CDR1 SGHNT, CDR2 YYREEE (reference sequence). CDR3 nucleotides: TGTGCCAGCAAAAGGGGGGGGGTTCAAGAGACCCAGTACTTC. Protein product: CASKRGGVQETQYF.

This clonotype has only a few counts. The chain links TRBV29-1 to TRBJ2-1; no reliable D call. From germline, CDR1 is SQVTM and CDR2 ANQGSEA. Trimming took off 6 bases at V and 3 bases at J, with 12 bases between the two ends. This CDR3 region has 13 residues. DNA of the CDR3: TGCAGCGTATGCCGGACGCGCTACAATGAGCAGTTCTTC. This codes for CSVCRTRYNEQFF.

This clonotype was observed a few times. J is TRBJ1-2 and V is TRBV6-8, with TRBD1 matching over 10 bases. Germline V lookup: CDR1 MNHGY, CDR2 SAAAGT. V gave up 2 bases and J gave up 0 bases; unmatched junction bases: 6. The CDR3 sequence is 17 residues long. The CDR3 is CASSYPGQGIANYGYTF. CDR3 nucleotides: TGTGCCAGCAGTTACCCGGGACAGGGGATAGCTAACTATGGCTACACCTTC.

J is TRBJ2-3 and V is TRBV20-1, with TRBD2 as a possible D gene (6 bases). Trimming removed 6 bases at V and 0 bases at J, with 13 bases between. Germline loops: CDR1 DFQATT, CDR2 SNEGSKA (reference sequence). The CDR3 has 14 residues. The DNA of the CDR3 is TGCAGTGCCGGAAGCGGGTCTAGCACAGATACGCAGTATTTT. It specifies CSAGSGSSTDTQYF.

V usage is TRBV10-3 and J usage is TRBJ2-3; D may match TRBD1 or TRBD2 (6 bases each). The germline CDR1 and CDR2 sequences are ENHRY and SYGVKD. The V and J ends lost 10 bases and 6 bases respectively, with 26 bases between them. CDR3 length: 16 residues. The CDR3 DNA reads TGTGCCACCAGACAACCCTGGGGGGCATCCTCGGATACGCAGTATTTT. This codes for CATRQPWGASSDTQYF.

This clonotype was picked up many times. The chain couples TRBV10-3 to TRBJ2-2; the D gene could be TRBD1 or TRBD2 (5 bases each). With 6 bases removed from V and 0 bases from J, the gap between germline ends came to 14 bases. From germline, CDR1 is ENHRY and CDR2 SYGVKD. The CDR3 spans 16 residues. CDR3 residues: CAIRLGTFANTGELFF. The CDR3, as DNA: TGTGCCATCAGGCTCGGGACGTTCGCGAACACCGGGGAGCTGTTTTTT.

There are many counts of this clonotype. V is TRBV4-1 and J is TRBJ1-6, with 7 bases fitting TRBD1. In germline, CDR1 is MGHRA, CDR2 YSYEKL. The CDR3 sequence is 19 residues long. J was trimmed by 8 bases and V by 0 bases; bases with no gene match: 16. The CDR3 spells CASSQDSRGQGGPHSPLHF. The DNA of the CDR3 is TGCGCCAGCAGCCAAGATTCTCGTGGGCAGGGGGGCCCCCATTCACCCCTCCACTTT.

This clonotype was seen ten or more times. The chain has TRBV7-2 and TRBJ2-3, with D hard to call. V lost 5 bases, J lost 6 bases, and 9 bases lay in between. The CDR3 contains 12 residues. Germline-derived CDR1 and CDR2 are SGHTA and FQGNSA. The DNA for the CDR3 is TGTGCCAGCAGCCGCTCCGGGGATACGCAGTATTTT. Amino acids: CASSRSGDTQYF.

The V call is TRBV11-2, the J call TRBJ1-1; TRBD1 is a possible D gene (5 bases). With 1 base removed from V and 4 bases from J, the gap between germline ends came to 13 bases. Germline V CDR1 and CDR2: SGHAT, FQNNGV. The CDR3 covers 15 residues. The CDR3 bases are TGTGCCAGCAGCTTAGCCTCCCCGGGGGGCACTGAAGCTTTCTTT. Amino acids: CASSLASPGGTEAFF.

The DNA for the CDR3 is TGCAGTGCTACCCAGGGCGCGGACACTGAAGCTTTCTTT. Translation: CSATQGADTEAFF. The chain recombines TRBV20-1 with TRBJ1-1; a possible D gene is TRBD1 (5 bases). CDR1 and CDR2 (germline): DFQATT, SNEGSKA (reference sequence). The CDR3 consists of 13 residues. Deletions cut 4 bases from V and 3 bases from J, with 12 bases between.

The V and J genes are TRBV24-1 and TRBJ2-1, with D tentatively TRBD2 (5 bases). CDR3 length equals 16 residues. Germline assignment: CDR1 KGHDR and CDR2 SFDVKD. V lost 3 bases and J lost 4, with 15 bases in between. CDR3: CATSDGSASVYNEQFF. The CDR3 DNA is TGTGCCACCAGTGATGGGAGCGCGTCGGTGTACAATGAGCAGTTCTTC.

This clonotype appeared many times. The chain is built from TRBV12-5 and TRBJ2-5; 9 positions agree with TRBD2. Germline values: CDR1 LGHNT, CDR2 FRNRAP. After removal of 1 base from V and 3 bases from J, the junction contained 3 bases not matched to a gene. The CDR3 runs to 15 residues. CDR3 sequence: CASGLGPSGEETQYF. CDR3 coding DNA: TGTGCTAGTGGTTTGGGTCCTAGCGGGGAAGAGACCCAGTACTTC.

This clonotype was seen a handful of times. This rearrangement joins TRBV18 to TRBJ1-1, with D maybe TRBD1 (5 bases). CDR3 length: 15 amino acids. CDR1 and CDR2 from the germline V gene are KGHSH and LQKENI. Between the trimmed V and J ends, which lost 0 bases and 4 bases, there was a span of 12 bases. As DNA, the CDR3 is TGTGCCAGCTCACCACCGCGCGAGGGGTTCACTGAAGCTTTCTTT. This encodes CASSPPREGFTEAFF.

In this sample, this clonotype turned up a few times. The V call is TRBV12-3 or TRBV12-4, the J call TRBJ2-3, with D unresolved. Trimming took 0 bases from V and 4 from J, leaving 11 bases between them. This CDR3 spans 15 amino acids. The CDR3 DNA reads as TGTGCCAGCAGTTTAGCAGGGTTGATTTCAGATACGCAGTATTTT. Its translation is CASSLAGLISDTQYF.

This clonotype was counted ten times or more. This chain connects TRBV7-2 to TRBJ1-3; 8 positions agree with TRBD1. CDR1 SGHTA and CDR2 FQGNSA come from the germline V gene. CDR3 length: 17 amino acids. The junction had 9 bases not matched to a gene; V was cut back by 5 bases and J by 0 bases. Written as DNA, the CDR3 is TGTGCCAGCAGCATAAGACAGGGGTCATACTCTGGAAACACCATATATTTT. This codes for CASSIRQGSYSGNTIYF.

This chain joins TRBV15 and TRBJ2-5, with D uncertain. This CDR3 has 15 amino acids. Germline V gene lookup returns CDR1 LNHNV and CDR2 YYDKDF (reference sequence). Trimming shortened V by 2 bases and J by 0 bases, and 10 bases separated the two germline ends. This CDR3 reads CATSRPGRYQETQYF. The CDR3 DNA sequence: TGTGCCACCAGCAGACCCGGTCGGTACCAAGAGACCCAGTACTTC.

The chain is built from TRBV2 and TRBJ2-3, with 14 nucleotides matching TRBD2. Germline V gene data show CDR1 as SNHLY and CDR2 as FYNNEI. V shed 3 bases and J 4 bases; nucleotides not matched to a gene: 9. The CDR3 covers 18 residues. The CDR3: CASSETSGRALIADTQYF. DNA for the CDR3: TGTGCCAGCAGTGAGACTAGCGGGAGGGCCCTCATTGCAGATACGCAGTATTTT.

This chain uses TRBV12-3 or TRBV12-4 with TRBJ2-1; 8 bases map to TRBD1. This CDR3 contains 17 residues. The V segment lost 5 bases and the J segment 4 bases; nucleotides outside the gene matches: 13. For the CDR3, the DNA is TGTGCCAGCAGTCTATCCCCCCGGGACAGGTTTTACAATGAGCAGTTCTTC. As protein: CASSLSPRDRFYNEQFF.

The gene calls are TRBV29-1 and TRBJ2-1; tentative D call: TRBD2 (6 bases). Trimming cost V 3 bases and J 4 bases, with 7 bases left between them. This CDR3 is built from 12 residues. CDR1 is SQVTM, CDR2 ANQGSEA, per germline. In DNA, the CDR3 is TGCAGCGTTGACAGCGGGTACAATGAGCAGTTCTTC. It is translated as CSVDSGYNEQFF.

The table lists this clonotype with a few counts. V is TRBV6-5 and J is TRBJ1-2; weak D call: TRBD1 (5 bases). V was pared by 6 bases and J by 4 bases, with 15 bases between. Germline V gene sequence: CDR1 MNHEY, CDR2 SVGAGI. The CDR3 totals 14 residues. This chain's CDR3 is CASRLGGGFYGYTF. CDR3 coding DNA: TGTGCCAGCAGATTGGGGGGGGGATTCTATGGCTACACCTTC.